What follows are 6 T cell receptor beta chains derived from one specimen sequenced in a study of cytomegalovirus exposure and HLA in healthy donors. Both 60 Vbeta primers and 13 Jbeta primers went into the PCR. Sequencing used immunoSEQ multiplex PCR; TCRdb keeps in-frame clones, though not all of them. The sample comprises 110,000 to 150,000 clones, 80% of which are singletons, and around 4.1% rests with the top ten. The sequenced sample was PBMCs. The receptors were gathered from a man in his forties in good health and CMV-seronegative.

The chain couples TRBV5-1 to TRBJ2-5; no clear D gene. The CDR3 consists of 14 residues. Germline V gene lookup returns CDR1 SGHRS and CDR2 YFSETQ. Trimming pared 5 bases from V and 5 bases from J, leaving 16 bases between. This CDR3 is CASSRYGLGETQYF. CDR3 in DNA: TGCGCCAGCAGTCGGTATGGCCTCGGGGAGACCCAGTACTTC.

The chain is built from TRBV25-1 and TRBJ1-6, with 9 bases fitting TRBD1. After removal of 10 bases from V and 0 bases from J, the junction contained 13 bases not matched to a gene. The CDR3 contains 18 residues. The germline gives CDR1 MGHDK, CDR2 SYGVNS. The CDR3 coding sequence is TGTGCCATCGGGAGACAGGGGGATATGAGCTCCTATAATTCACCCCTCCACTTT. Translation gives CAIGRQGDMSSYNSPLHF. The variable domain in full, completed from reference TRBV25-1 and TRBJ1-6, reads EADIYQTPRYLVIGTGKKITLECSQTMGHDKMYWYQQDPGMELHLIHYSYGVNSTEKGDLSSESTVSRIRTEHFPLTLESARPSHTSQYLCAIGRQGDMSSYNSPLHFGNGTRLTVT.

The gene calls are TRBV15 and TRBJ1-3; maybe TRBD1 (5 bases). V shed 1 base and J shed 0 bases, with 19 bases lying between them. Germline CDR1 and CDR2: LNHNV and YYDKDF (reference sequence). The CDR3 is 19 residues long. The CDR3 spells CATSRGGTWNPLSGNTIYF. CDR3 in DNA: TGTGCCACCAGCAGAGGCGGGACGTGGAATCCCCTCTCTGGAAACACCATATATTTT.

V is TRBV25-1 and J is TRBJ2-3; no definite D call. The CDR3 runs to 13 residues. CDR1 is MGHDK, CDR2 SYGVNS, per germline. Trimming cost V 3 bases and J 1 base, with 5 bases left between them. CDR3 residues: CASSDAGTDTQYF. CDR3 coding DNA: TGTGCCAGCAGTGACGCGGGCACAGATACGCAGTATTTT.

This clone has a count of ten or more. The CDR3: CASGNRVDEKLFF. The CDR3 DNA reads TGTGCCTCCGGGAATAGGGTCGATGAAAAACTGTTTTTT. The rearrangement joins TRBV19 to TRBJ1-4; unclear D gene. This CDR3 has 13 residues. Germline lookup yields CDR1 LNHDA and CDR2 SQIVND (reference sequence). V was trimmed by 11 bases and J by 6 bases, leaving 16 bases between them. Full variable domain (rest looked up from reference TRBV19 and TRBJ1-4): DGGITQSPKYLFRKEGQNVTLSCEQNLNHDAMYWYRQDPGQGLRLIYYSQIVNDFQKGDIAEGYSVSREKKESFPLTVTSAQKNPTAFYLCASGNRVDEKLFFGSGTQLSVL.

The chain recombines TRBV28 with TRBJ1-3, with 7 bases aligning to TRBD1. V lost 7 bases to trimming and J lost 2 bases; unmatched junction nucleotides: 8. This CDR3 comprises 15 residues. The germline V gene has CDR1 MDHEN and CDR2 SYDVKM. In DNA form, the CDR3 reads TGTGCCAGCAATGTAGGGGGCGTCCCTGGAAACACCATATATTTT. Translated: CASNVGGVPGNTIYF.